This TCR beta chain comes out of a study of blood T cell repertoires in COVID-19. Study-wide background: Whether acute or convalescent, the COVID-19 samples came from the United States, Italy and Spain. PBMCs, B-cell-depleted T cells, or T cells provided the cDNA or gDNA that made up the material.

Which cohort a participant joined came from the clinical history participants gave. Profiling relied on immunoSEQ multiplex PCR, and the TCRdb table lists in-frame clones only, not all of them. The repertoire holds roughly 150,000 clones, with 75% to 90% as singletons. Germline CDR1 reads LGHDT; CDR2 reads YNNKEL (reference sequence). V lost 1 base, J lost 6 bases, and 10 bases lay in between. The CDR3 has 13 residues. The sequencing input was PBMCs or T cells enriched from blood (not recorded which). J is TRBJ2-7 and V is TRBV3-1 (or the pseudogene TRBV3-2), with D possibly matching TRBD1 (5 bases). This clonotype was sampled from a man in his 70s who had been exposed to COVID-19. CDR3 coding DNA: TGTGCCAGCAGCCAAGTTCAGGGTGGCGAGCAGTACTTC. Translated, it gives CASSQVQGGEQYF.